This T cell receptor (beta chain) was profiled in a study of cytomegalovirus exposure and HLA in healthy donors. Findings of the study overall: Compared with the roughly 700-donor mean, an Asian-associated ancestry cluster reportedly had fewer N-insertions, according to a later analysis.

The PCR employed 60 Vbeta primers together with 13 Jbeta primers. Some clones are missing from TCRdb's copy, which holds only in-frame ones; the method was immunoSEQ multiplex PCR. This table holds roughly 100,000 clones, roughly 70% found once. V lost 2 bases and J lost 5; bases outside the gene matches: 11. Looked up from germline, CDR1 is MNHNS and CDR2 is SASEGT. The CDR3 covers 17 residues. As concerns this clone: Its antigen remains unknown.

The receptor comes from a woman in her forties or fifties in good health and CMV-seronegative. Input material: PBMCs. The chain uses TRBV6-1 and TRBJ2-1, with TRBD1 matching 8 bases. CDR3 residues: CASSEIRGTGIHNEQFF. The CDR3, as DNA: TGTGCCAGCAGTGAAATACGGGGGACAGGTATACACAATGAGCAGTTCTTC.